This TCR beta chain was sequenced in a study of T cells in Graves' hyperthyroidism and ophthalmopathy. For the study at large: At the time of initial diagnosis and before any treatment, peripheral blood was collected.

The ends were cut back, 2 bases at V and 3 bases at J, with 11 bases in the middle. Germline assignment: CDR1 GTSNPN and CDR2 SVGIG (reference sequence). CDR3 length: 14 amino acids. With regard to this clonotype: Its specificity is not known.

The study, taken as a whole, reports: Most thyroid-expanded clonotypes above 0.001 were also found in blood.

RNA transcripts were the template for amplifying TCR beta CDR3 regions. The HTBI primer set served for first-round RT-PCR of the TCR CDR3. TCRdb ran MiXCR on the multiplex PCR reads and lists one entry per CDR3 protein. The profile shows about half a million distinct CDR3 sequences, about 20% of them singletons. The study excluded patients with uncontrolled infection, other autoimmune disease, pregnancy or lactation. The PBMCs studied were ones that came from 10 ml fresh peripheral blood. Sequencing was done on a sample of blood. The origin of this receptor is a woman in her seventies with Graves' ophthalmopathy. This rearrangement joins TRBV30 to TRBJ1-3; D gene ambiguous. The chain's CDR3 is CAWSRNGNGNTIYF. CDR3 DNA: TGTGCCTGGAGTCGGAACGGTAATGGAAACACCATATATTTT.